The 26 T cell receptor beta chains below were found in one sample sequenced in a study of T cells in localized non-small cell lung cancer. Data came from immunoSEQ multiplex PCR; TCRdb stores just in-frame clones and leaves some out. This sample has over a thousand clones; 15% to 20% occur once, and the top ten carry roughly 18%. Specimen: lung tumor tissue, collected before any cancer treatment. These receptors originate from a woman aged 40 to 75 with stage I lung adenocarcinoma.

The sample holds a few counts of this clone. The chain employs TRBV11-3 and TRBJ2-1; 10 nucleotides agree with TRBD2. V lost 5 bases, J lost 0 bases, and 7 bases stayed unmatched. Per the germline V gene, CDR1 is SGHNT and CDR2 is YENEEA. CDR3 length equals 17 residues. CDR3 sequence: CASSPGLAVSSYNEQFF. CDR3 sequence (DNA): TGTGCCAGCAGCCCCGGACTAGCGGTAAGCTCCTACAATGAGCAGTTCTTC.

The J gene is TRBJ1-2, the V gene TRBV6-8; TRBD1 agrees at 10 bases. The CDR3 runs 15 residues. The V gene's germline CDR1 is MNHGY and CDR2 SAAAGT. V dropped 2 bases and J dropped 7; count of bases not matched to a gene: 7. CDR3 bases: TGTGCCAGCAGTTACCGGGACAGGGGTCTTGGTGGCTACACCTTC. Protein product: CASSYRDRGLGGYTF.

This clone has only a few counts. The V call is TRBV11-3, the J call TRBJ2-5; perhaps D is TRBD1 or TRBD2 (5 bases each). The CDR3 is 17 residues long. V gave up 5 bases and J gave up 3 bases, with 22 bases separating them. CDR1 is SGHNT and CDR2 is YENEEA in the germline V gene. The CDR3 sequence: CASSPIVLRDLKETQYF. The CDR3 nucleotides are TGTGCCAGCAGCCCTATCGTTCTACGGGACCTTAAAGAGACCCAGTACTTC.

The rearrangement links TRBV19 to TRBJ1-1, with TRBD1 as a possible D gene (5 bases). Deletions cut 11 bases from V and 4 bases from J, with 17 bases between. Per germline, CDR1 LNHDA and CDR2 SQIVND (reference sequence). The CDR3 consists of 13 residues. The CDR3 protein is CAARGTGSTEAFF. In DNA, the CDR3 is TGTGCCGCCCGGGGGACGGGCAGCACTGAAGCTTTCTTT. Full variable domain (remainder filled in from reference TRBV19 and TRBJ1-1): DGGITQSPKYLFRKEGQNVTLSCEQNLNHDAMYWYRQDPGQGLRLIYYSQIVNDFQKGDIAEGYSVSREKKESFPLTVTSAQKNPTAFYLCAARGTGSTEAFFGQGTRLTVV.

V gene TRBV29-1 combines with J gene TRBJ2-3; D assignment may be TRBD1 or TRBD2 (5 bases each). The CDR3 totals 14 residues. V lost 6 bases and J lost 5, with 18 bases in between. Per germline, CDR1 SQVTM and CDR2 ANQGSEA. CDR3 sequence: CSVPGPPRGDTQYF. The CDR3 region has the DNA TGCAGCGTCCCGGGACCCCCACGAGGAGATACGCAGTATTTT.

This chain links TRBV29-1 with TRBJ2-3; perhaps D is TRBD1 or TRBD2 (5 bases each). The CDR3 has 16 residues. Looked up from germline, CDR1 is SQVTM and CDR2 is ANQGSEA. Trimming stripped 3 bases from V and 5 bases from J, with 21 bases between. The CDR3 reads CSVEGLRDARVDTQYF. The CDR3 DNA follows: TGCAGCGTTGAGGGGTTACGGGACGCCCGGGTAGATACGCAGTATTTT.

By proportion, this clone is medium-sized (0.01 to 0.1%). The CDR3 here is CASSLRGRGDNEQFF. CDR3 in DNA: TGTGCCAGCAGCTTAAGGGGGCGAGGAGACAATGAGCAGTTCTTC. The chain recombines TRBV11-3 with TRBJ2-1; TRBD1 agrees at 7 bases. CDR1 is SGHNT and CDR2 is YENEEA in the germline V gene. This CDR3 contains 15 residues. V dropped 2 bases and J dropped 5; count of bases not matched to a gene: 6.

The J gene is TRBJ2-7, the V gene TRBV18; D is possibly TRBD1 or TRBD2 (5 bases each). The CDR3 has 14 amino acids. Germline V CDR1 and CDR2: KGHSH, LQKENI. The V end was cut by 5 bases, the J end by 4 bases, with 15 bases between. The CDR3 sequence is CASSSSGTGYEQYF. In DNA, the CDR3 is TGTGCCAGCTCATCCTCCGGGACCGGATACGAGCAGTACTTC.

By frequency in the sample, this clone is medium-sized. This chain connects TRBV9 to TRBJ2-1; D call uncertain. The CDR3 runs to 15 residues. V lost 5 bases to trimming and J lost 10 bases, with 22 bases between them. From germline, CDR1 is SGDLS and CDR2 YYNGEE. CDR3 sequence reads: CASSSPRDHGREQFF. Written as DNA, the CDR3 is TGTGCCAGCAGTTCTCCCCGAGACCATGGGCGGGAGCAGTTCTTC.

This clone has more than one count but fewer than ten. The chain couples TRBV9 to TRBJ2-5; perhaps TRBD1 as D (7 bases). V was cut by 4 bases and J by 5 bases, with 15 bases left in between. Germline V CDR1 and CDR2: SGDLS, YYNGEE. CDR3 length: 14 residues. The CDR3 DNA reads TGTGCCAGCAGCCGTCAGGGGGGTGGGGAGACCCAGTACTTC. Translation: CASSRQGGGETQYF.

This clone is medium-sized by share. This rearrangement joins TRBV11-3 to TRBJ2-1; 13 bases match TRBD2. This CDR3 has 15 amino acids. Germline trimming cut 7 bases from V and 4 bases from J; bases unmatched to any gene: 4. Germline V gene sequence: CDR1 SGHNT, CDR2 YENEEA. CDR3 DNA sequence: TGTGCCAGCACCCGGGGACTAGCGGGATACAATGAGCAGTTCTTC. This translates into CASTRGLAGYNEQFF.

In this sample, this clone turned up a few times. Other DNA sequences in the sample encode the same CDR3. The chain couples TRBV18 to TRBJ1-1; possible D gene TRBD1, 5 bases. CDR3 length: 14 amino acids. V was trimmed by 2 bases and J by 0 bases, leaving 7 bases between them. CDR1 is KGHSH, CDR2 LQKENI, per germline. The DNA for the CDR3 is TGTGCCAGCTCACCAAACAGGCTGAACACTGAAGCTTTCTTT. Residues: CASSPNRLNTEAFF.

This clone was seen a handful of times. The rearrangement links TRBV6-8 to TRBJ2-1, with 7 bases lining up with TRBD1. The CDR3 is made up of 15 amino acids. Germline V lookup: CDR1 MNHGY, CDR2 SAAAGT. Losses at the gene ends were 6 bases for V and 8 bases for J; bases not matched to a gene: 13. The CDR3 here is CASRETGEWDHEQFF. The CDR3 region has the DNA TGTGCCAGCAGGGAAACAGGGGAGTGGGATCATGAGCAGTTCTTC.

By sample share, this clone is large. The V call is TRBV6-8, the J call TRBJ2-1; 9 bases fit TRBD1. The CDR3 extends over 14 amino acids. In germline, CDR1 is MNHGY, CDR2 SAAAGT. The V segment lost 0 bases and the J segment 6 bases; nucleotides outside the gene matches: 0. The CDR3, as DNA: TGTGCCAGCAGTTACTCGACAGGGGGCAATGAGCAGTTCTTC. Encoded protein: CASSYSTGGNEQFF.

In its sample, this clone ranks as medium-sized (0.01 to 0.1%). The genes are TRBV11-3 and TRBJ2-5; 12 bases are shared with TRBD1. V was clipped by 5 bases and J by 5 bases; unmatched bases: 6. The germline gives CDR1 SGHNT, CDR2 YENEEA. The CDR3 has 15 residues. The CDR3 loop reads CASSTWDRGRETQYF. The CDR3 bases are TGTGCCAGCAGCACTTGGGACAGGGGGCGGGAGACCCAGTACTTC.

This clone is termed medium-sized. The rearrangement links TRBV4-1 to TRBJ1-1, with 8 bases fitting TRBD1. CDR1 MGHRA and CDR2 YSYEKL come from the germline V gene. This CDR3 spans 15 amino acids. Trimming removed 0 bases from V and 5 bases from J; junction bases left unmatched: 5. The CDR3 DNA reads TGCGCCAGCAGCCAAGATATAACAGGGGGTACTGAAGCTTTCTTT. This sequence encodes CASSQDITGGTEAFF.

This clone occurred a few times. The chain employs TRBV19 and TRBJ2-7; TRBD1 matches 11 bases. V gave up 1 base and J gave up 6 bases; unmatched junction bases: 2. The CDR3 runs to 14 residues. Germline CDR1 and CDR2: LNHDA and SQIVND (reference sequence). CDR3 nucleotides: TGTGCCAGTAGTATAGCCGGGACAGGGGGCGAGCAGTACTTC. It codes for CASSIAGTGGEQYF.

The chain links TRBV6-8 to TRBJ1-2; D is possibly TRBD1 (6 bases). The CDR3 totals 15 residues. V was trimmed by 5 bases and J by 0 bases, leaving 13 bases between them. Germline V lookup: CDR1 MNHGY, CDR2 SAAAGT. In DNA form, the CDR3 reads TGTGCCAGCAGTAAAAACAGGGACGCTAACTATGGCTACACCTTC. Translating gives CASSKNRDANYGYTF.

This chain joins TRBV2 and TRBJ2-7, with unresolved D. Trimming took off 8 bases at V and 2 bases at J, with 16 bases between the two ends. Germline V gives CDR1 SNHLY, CDR2 FYNNEI. The CDR3 is made up of 14 amino acids. The CDR3 spells CASGRMVKPYEQYF. The CDR3 coding sequence is TGTGCCAGCGGGCGGATGGTGAAACCCTACGAGCAGTACTTC.

This clone has more than one count but fewer than ten. The CDR3 protein is CAWTGQVLLRGYGYTF. In DNA form, the CDR3 reads TGTGCCTGGACTGGACAGGTTCTCCTGAGAGGCTATGGCTACACCTTC. The chain employs TRBV30 and TRBJ1-2; 7 bases are a match to TRBD1. The CDR3 covers 16 residues. The germline V gene encodes CDR1 GTSNPN and CDR2 SVGIG (reference sequence). Unmatched junction bases numbered 15, after V lost 4 bases and J lost 4 bases. Full variable domain (outside the CDR3, taken from reference TRBV30 and TRBJ1-2): SQTIHQWPATLVQPVGSPLSLECTVEGTSNPNLYWYRQAAGRGLQLLFYSVGIGQISSEVPQNLSASRPQDRQFILSSKKLLLSDSGFYLCAWTGQVLLRGYGYTFGSGTRLTVV.

The V and J genes are TRBV19 and TRBJ2-3; D is undetermined. Trimming pared 5 bases from V and 4 bases from J, leaving 19 bases between. Germline lookup yields CDR1 LNHDA and CDR2 SQIVND (reference sequence). This CDR3 is 16 amino acids long. The CDR3 region is CASSPPPGRPPDTQYF. CDR3 DNA sequence: TGTGCCAGTAGTCCACCCCCCGGCAGGCCGCCAGATACGCAGTATTTT.

J is TRBJ1-2 and V is TRBV5-1; D might be TRBD1 (5 bases). Germline assignment: CDR1 SGHRS and CDR2 YFSETQ. The germline V and J ends were trimmed by 0 bases and 8 bases, with 17 bases remaining between them. The CDR3 is 15 amino acids. The CDR3, as DNA: TGCGCCAGCAGCTTGGAGCCAGGGTCCGCGGGGGGCTACACCTTC. Translating gives CASSLEPGSAGGYTF.

This clone was counted between two and nine times. The chain combines TRBV10-3 with TRBJ2-3, with D possibly being TRBD1 or TRBD2 (6 bases each). Germline V gives CDR1 ENHRY, CDR2 SYGVKD. V was trimmed by 1 base and J by 5 bases, leaving 13 bases between them. This CDR3 comprises 15 residues. The CDR3 DNA reads as TGTGCCATCAGTGAGTTGGGGGGCTGGGGAGATACGCAGTATTTT. This translates into CAISELGGWGDTQYF.

V and J are TRBV6-8 and TRBJ1-6; D unresolved. The V end lost 4 bases, the J end lost 1 base, and 11 bases lay between the germline ends. This CDR3 spans 16 amino acids. Germline CDR1 and CDR2: MNHGY and SAAAGT. The CDR3 protein is CASSWTLRSYNSPLHF. CDR3 nucleotide sequence: TGTGCCAGCAGTTGGACGTTAAGGTCCTATAATTCACCCCTCCACTTT.

The genes are TRBV30 and TRBJ1-2; 9 bases align to TRBD1. The V gene end was trimmed by 2 bases and the J gene end by 2 bases; junction bases not matched to a gene: 3. Germline V gene lookup returns CDR1 GTSNPN and CDR2 SVGIG (reference sequence). The CDR3 length is 14 residues. CDR3 DNA sequence: TGTGCCTGGAGTCTGGGGACAGGGAACTATGGCTACACCTTC. It codes for CAWSLGTGNYGYTF.

In its sample, this clone was seen a few times. V is TRBV6-4 and J is TRBJ2-1; D is perhaps TRBD2 (6 bases). V gave up 11 bases and J gave up 7 bases, with 12 bases separating them. The V gene's germline CDR1 is MRHNA and CDR2 SNTAGT. The CDR3 contains 11 residues. The CDR3 loop reads CAVASANEQFF. The CDR3 nucleotides are TGTGCCGTGGCTAGCGCAAATGAGCAGTTCTTC.